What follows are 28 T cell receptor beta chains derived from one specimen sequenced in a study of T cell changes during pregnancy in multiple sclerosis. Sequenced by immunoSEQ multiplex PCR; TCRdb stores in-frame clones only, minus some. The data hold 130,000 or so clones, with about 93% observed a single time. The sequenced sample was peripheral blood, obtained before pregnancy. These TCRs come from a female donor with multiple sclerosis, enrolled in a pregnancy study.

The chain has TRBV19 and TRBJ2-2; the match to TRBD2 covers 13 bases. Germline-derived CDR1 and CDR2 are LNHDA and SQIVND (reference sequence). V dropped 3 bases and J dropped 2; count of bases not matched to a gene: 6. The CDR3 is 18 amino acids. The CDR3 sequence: CASSIRLAGGTNTGELFF. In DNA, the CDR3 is TGTGCCAGTAGTATCAGACTAGCGGGGGGCACTAACACCGGGGAGCTGTTTTTT.

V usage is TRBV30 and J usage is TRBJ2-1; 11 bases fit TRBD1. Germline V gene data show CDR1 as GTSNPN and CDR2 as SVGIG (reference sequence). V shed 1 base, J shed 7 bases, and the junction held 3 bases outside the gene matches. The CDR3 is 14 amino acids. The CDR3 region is CAWSGGTGGNEQFF. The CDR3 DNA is TGTGCCTGGAGTGGGGGGACAGGGGGTAATGAGCAGTTCTTC.

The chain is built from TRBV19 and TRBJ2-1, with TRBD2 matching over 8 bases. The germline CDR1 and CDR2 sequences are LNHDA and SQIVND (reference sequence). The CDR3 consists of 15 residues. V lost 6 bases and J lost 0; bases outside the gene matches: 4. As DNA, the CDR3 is TGTGCCAGTAGGACAAGCGGGAGCTCCTACAATGAGCAGTTCTTC. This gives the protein CASRTSGSSYNEQFF.

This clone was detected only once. The CDR3 sequence is CSVRDSLYEQYF. DNA for the CDR3: TGCAGCGTGAGGGACAGCCTCTACGAGCAGTACTTC. The chain is built from TRBV29-1 and TRBJ2-7; 7 bases map to TRBD1. CDR1 is SQVTM and CDR2 is ANQGSEA in the germline V gene. The CDR3 runs 12 residues. V gave up 6 bases and J gave up 3 bases; unmatched junction bases: 5.

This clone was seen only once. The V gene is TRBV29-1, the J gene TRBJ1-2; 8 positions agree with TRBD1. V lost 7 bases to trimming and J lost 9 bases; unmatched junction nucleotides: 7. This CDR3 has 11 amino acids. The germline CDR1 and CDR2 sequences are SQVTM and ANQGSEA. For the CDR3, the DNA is TGCAGCGCCCCAGGGGGCGGAAGCTACACCTTC. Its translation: CSAPGGGSYTF.

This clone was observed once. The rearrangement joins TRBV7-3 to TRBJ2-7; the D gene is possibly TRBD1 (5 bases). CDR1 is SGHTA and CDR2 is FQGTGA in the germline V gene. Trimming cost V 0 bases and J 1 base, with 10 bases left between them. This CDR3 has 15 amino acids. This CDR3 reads CASSLTGAGSYEQYF. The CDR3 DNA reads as TGTGCCAGCAGCTTAACAGGGGCCGGTTCCTACGAGCAGTACTTC.

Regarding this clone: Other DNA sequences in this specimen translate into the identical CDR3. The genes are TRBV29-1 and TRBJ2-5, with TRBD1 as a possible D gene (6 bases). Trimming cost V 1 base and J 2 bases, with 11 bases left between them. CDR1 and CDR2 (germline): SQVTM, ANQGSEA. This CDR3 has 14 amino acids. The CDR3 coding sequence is TGCAGCGTTGAAGGAGGTAGGGGGCAAGAGACCCAGTACTTC. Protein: CSVEGGRGQETQYF.

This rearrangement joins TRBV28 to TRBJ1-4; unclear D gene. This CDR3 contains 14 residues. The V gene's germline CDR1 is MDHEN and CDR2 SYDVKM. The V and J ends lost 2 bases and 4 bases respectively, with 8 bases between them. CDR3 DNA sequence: TGTGCCAGCAGTTTACCAGGCTTTAATGAAAAACTGTTTTTT. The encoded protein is CASSLPGFNEKLFF. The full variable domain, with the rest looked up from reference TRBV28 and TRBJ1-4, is DVKVTQSSRYLVKRTGEKVFLECVQDMDHENMFWYRQDPGLGLRLIYFSYDVKMKEKGDIPEGYSVSREKKERFSLILESASTNQTSMYLCASSLPGFNEKLFFGSGTQLSVL.

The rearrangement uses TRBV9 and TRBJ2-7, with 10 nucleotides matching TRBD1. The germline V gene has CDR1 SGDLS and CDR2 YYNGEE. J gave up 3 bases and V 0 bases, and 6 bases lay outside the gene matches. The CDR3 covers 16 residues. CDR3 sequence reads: CASSVGSGQGRYEQYF. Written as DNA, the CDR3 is TGTGCCAGCAGCGTAGGGTCGGGACAGGGGCGCTACGAGCAGTACTTC.

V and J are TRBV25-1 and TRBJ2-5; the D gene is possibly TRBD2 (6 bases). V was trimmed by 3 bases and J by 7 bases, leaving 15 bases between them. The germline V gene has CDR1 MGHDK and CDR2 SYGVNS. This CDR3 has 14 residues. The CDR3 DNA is TGTGCCAGCAGTGAGCCCGGGCTAGCGTGGACCCAGTACTTC. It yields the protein CASSEPGLAWTQYF.

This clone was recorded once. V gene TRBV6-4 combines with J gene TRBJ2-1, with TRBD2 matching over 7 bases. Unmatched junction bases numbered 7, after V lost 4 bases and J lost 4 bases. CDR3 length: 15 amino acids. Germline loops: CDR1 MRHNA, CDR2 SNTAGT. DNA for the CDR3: TGTGCCAGCAGTGCTGGCGGGGAGGGGTACAATGAGCAGTTCTTC. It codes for CASSAGGEGYNEQFF.

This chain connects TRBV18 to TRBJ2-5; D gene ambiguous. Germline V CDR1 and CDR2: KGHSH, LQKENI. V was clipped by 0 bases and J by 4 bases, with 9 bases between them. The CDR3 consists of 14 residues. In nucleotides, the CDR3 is TGTGCCAGCTCACCACCGGAAAGGAGAGAGACCCAGTACTTC. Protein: CASSPPERRETQYF.

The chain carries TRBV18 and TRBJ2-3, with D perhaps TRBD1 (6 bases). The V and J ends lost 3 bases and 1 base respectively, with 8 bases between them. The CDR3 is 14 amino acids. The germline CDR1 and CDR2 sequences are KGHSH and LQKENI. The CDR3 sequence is CASSPRGGTDTQYF. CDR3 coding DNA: TGTGCCAGCTCACCCAGGGGCGGCACAGATACGCAGTATTTT.

The CDR3 DNA reads TGTGCCAGCAGCGTAGGGCATCAGGGCTACGAGCAGTACTTC. It yields the protein CASSVGHQGYEQYF. J is TRBJ2-7 and V is TRBV9; D is perhaps TRBD1 (5 bases). V dropped 0 bases and J dropped 3 bases, with 10 bases sitting between them. Per germline, CDR1 SGDLS and CDR2 YYNGEE. The CDR3 extends over 14 amino acids. Full variable domain (remainder filled in from reference TRBV9 and TRBJ2-7): DSGVTQTPKHLITATGQRVTLRCSPRSGDLSVYWYQQSLDQGLQFLIQYYNGEERAKGNILERFSAQQFPDLHSELNLSSLELGDSALYFCASSVGHQGYEQYFGPGTRLTVT.

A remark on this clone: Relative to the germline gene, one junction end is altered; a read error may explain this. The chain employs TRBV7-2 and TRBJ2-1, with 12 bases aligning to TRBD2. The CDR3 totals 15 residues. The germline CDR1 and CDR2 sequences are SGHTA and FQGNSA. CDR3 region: CASSLAGGPYNEQFF. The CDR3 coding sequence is TGTGCCAGCAGCCTAGCGGGAGGGCCTTACAATGAGCAGTTCTTC.

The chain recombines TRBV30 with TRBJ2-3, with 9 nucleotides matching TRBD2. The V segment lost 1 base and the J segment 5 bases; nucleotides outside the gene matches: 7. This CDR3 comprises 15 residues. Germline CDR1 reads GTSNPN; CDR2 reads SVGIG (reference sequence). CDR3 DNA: TGTGCCTGGAGTGAGGCTAGCGGGGATGTAGATACGCAGTATTTT. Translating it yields CAWSEASGDVDTQYF. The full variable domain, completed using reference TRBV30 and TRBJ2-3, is SQTIHQWPATLVQPVGSPLSLECTVEGTSNPNLYWYRQAAGRGLQLLFYSVGIGQISSEVPQNLSASRPQDRQFILSSKKLLLSDSGFYLCAWSEASGDVDTQYFGPGTRLTVL.

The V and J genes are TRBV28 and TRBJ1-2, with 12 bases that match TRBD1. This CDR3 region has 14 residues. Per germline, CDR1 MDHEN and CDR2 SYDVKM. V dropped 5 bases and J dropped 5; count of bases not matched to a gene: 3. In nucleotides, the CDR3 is TGTGCCAGCAGTGGGACAGGGGGCTGGTATGGCTACACCTTC. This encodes CASSGTGGWYGYTF.

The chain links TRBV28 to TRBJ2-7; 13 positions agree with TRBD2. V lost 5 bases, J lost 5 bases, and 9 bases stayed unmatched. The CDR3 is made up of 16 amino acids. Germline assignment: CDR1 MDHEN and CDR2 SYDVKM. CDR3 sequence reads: CASSHRLAGGSNEQYF. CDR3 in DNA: TGTGCCAGCAGTCATAGACTAGCGGGAGGTAGCAACGAGCAGTACTTC.

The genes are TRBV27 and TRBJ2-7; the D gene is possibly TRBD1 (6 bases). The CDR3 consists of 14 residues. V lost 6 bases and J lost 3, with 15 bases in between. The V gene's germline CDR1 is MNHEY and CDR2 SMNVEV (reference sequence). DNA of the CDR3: TGTGCCAGCAGAGTACTAGGGGGTGACTACGAGCAGTACTTC. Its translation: CASRVLGGDYEQYF.

As DNA, the CDR3 is TGCGCCAGCAGTGGGACTACCTTAGGGGATACGCAGTATTTT. It yields the protein CASSGTTLGDTQYF. The V and J genes are TRBV10-1 and TRBJ2-3; TRBD2 is a possible D gene (6 bases). The CDR3 is 14 residues long. Between the trimmed V and J ends, which lost 4 bases and 6 bases, there was a span of 14 bases. Germline loops: CDR1 WNHNN, CDR2 SYGVQD (reference sequence).

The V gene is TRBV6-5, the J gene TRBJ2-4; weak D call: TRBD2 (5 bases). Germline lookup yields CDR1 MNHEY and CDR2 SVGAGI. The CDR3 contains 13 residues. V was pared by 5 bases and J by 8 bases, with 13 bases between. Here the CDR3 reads CASSRGRADIQYF. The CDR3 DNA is TGTGCCAGCAGTCGAGGGCGGGCGGACATTCAGTACTTC.

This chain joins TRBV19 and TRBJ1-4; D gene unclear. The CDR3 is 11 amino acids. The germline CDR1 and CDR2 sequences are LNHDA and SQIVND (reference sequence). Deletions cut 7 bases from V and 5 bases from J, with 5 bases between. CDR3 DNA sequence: TGTGCCAGTACCCTGAATGAAAAACTGTTTTTT. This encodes CASTLNEKLFF.

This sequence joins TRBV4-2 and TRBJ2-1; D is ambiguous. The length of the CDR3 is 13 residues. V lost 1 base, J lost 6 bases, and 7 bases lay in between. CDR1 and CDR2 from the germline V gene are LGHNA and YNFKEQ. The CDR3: CASSQVKSNEQFF. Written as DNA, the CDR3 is TGTGCCAGCAGCCAAGTCAAGAGCAATGAGCAGTTCTTC.

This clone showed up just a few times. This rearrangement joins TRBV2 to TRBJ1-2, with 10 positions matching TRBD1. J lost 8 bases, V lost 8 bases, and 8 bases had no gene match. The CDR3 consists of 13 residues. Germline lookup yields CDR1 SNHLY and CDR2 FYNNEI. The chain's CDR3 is CASPGQGKGGYTF. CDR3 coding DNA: TGTGCCAGCCCGGGACAGGGGAAGGGAGGCTACACCTTC.

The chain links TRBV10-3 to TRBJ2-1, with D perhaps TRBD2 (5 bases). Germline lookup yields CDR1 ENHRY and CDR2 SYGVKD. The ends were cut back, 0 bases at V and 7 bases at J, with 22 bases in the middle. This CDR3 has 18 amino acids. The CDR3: CAISESTRGKPLGNEQFF. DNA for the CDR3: TGTGCCATCAGTGAGTCGACTCGAGGGAAACCCCTTGGAAATGAGCAGTTCTTC.

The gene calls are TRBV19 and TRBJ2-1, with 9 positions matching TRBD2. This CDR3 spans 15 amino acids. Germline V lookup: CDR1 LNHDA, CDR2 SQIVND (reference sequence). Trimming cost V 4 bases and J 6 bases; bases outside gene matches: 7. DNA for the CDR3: TGTGCCAGTAGTAGGCTGGCTAGCGGGGTCAATGAGCAGTTCTTC. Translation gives CASSRLASGVNEQFF.

The CDR3 sequence is CASNGDIPYGYTF. Written as DNA, the CDR3 is TGTGCCAGCAATGGGGACATCCCCTATGGCTACACCTTC. The chain combines TRBV28 with TRBJ1-2, with TRBD1 as a possible D gene (6 bases). Trimming pared 7 bases from V and 4 bases from J, leaving 13 bases between. CDR3 length equals 13 residues. The germline gives CDR1 MDHEN, CDR2 SYDVKM.

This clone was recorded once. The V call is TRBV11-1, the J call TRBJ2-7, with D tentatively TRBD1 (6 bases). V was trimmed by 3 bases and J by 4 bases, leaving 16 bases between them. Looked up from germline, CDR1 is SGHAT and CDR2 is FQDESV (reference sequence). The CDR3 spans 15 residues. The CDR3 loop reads CASSFLGTSSYEQYF. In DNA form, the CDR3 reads TGTGCCAGCAGCTTCCTTGGGACAAGTTCTTACGAGCAGTACTTC.